Following are 6 T cell receptor beta chains from one sample sequenced in a study of blood T cell repertoires in COVID-19 (dated by TCRdb to 2020 to 2021). Libraries came from the immunoSEQ multiplex PCR assay. The table was pulled from immuneACCESS by TCRdb, which kept in-frame rearrangements only. Such tables lose some clones; where checked, under half of the loss comes from unresolved V genes, and the rest has no known cause. The sample includes roughly 190,000 clones, with roughly 80% observed a single time. Together, the top ten hold about an eighth of the sample. Sequenced material: PBMCs or T cells enriched from blood (not recorded which). These receptors all come from a man aged 35 to 55 who had recovered from COVID-19.

The rearrangement joins TRBV6-5 to TRBJ1-6; D may be TRBD1 (6 bases). Germline CDR1 and CDR2: MNHEY and SVGAGI. V was trimmed by 2 bases and J by 7 bases, leaving 6 bases between them. This CDR3 is built from 13 residues. Written as DNA, the CDR3 is TGTGCCAGCAGTTACGGGACAAATTCACCCCTCCACTTT. Residues: CASSYGTNSPLHF.

The CDR3 nucleotides read TGTGCCAGCAGCGTCTCCACAGGGAAGAATCAGCCCCAGCATTTT. Its translation: CASSVSTGKNQPQHF. The chain carries TRBV9 and TRBJ1-5; D may be TRBD1 (6 bases). Trimming took 2 bases from V and 4 from J, leaving 13 bases between them. This CDR3 has 15 residues. The germline V gene encodes CDR1 SGDLS and CDR2 YYNGEE.

This chain links TRBV29-1 with TRBJ1-1, with a tentative D call TRBD1 (5 bases). The CDR3 is made up of 13 amino acids. The ends were cut back, 3 bases at V and 4 bases at J, with 12 bases in the middle. Per the germline V gene, CDR1 is SQVTM and CDR2 is ANQGSEA. DNA of the CDR3: TGCAGCGTTGAGCAGGATAGGGGCACTGAAGCTTTCTTT. Its translation: CSVEQDRGTEAFF.

The rearrangement joins TRBV5-1 to TRBJ2-7; TRBD2 is a possible D gene (6 bases). The CDR3 contains 14 residues. Trimming pared 6 bases from V and 0 bases from J, leaving 13 bases between. In germline, CDR1 is SGHRS, CDR2 YFSETQ. CDR3 bases: TGCGCCAGCACCTTTGGGGACTGCTCCTACGAGCAGTACGTC. Protein: CASTFGDCSYEQYV.

The V gene is TRBV28, the J gene TRBJ1-5, with D possibly being TRBD1 (5 bases). Germline CDR1 MDHEN, CDR2 SYDVKM. CDR3 length: 14 amino acids. Trimming took off 1 base at V and 5 bases at J, with 9 bases between the two ends. The CDR3 spells CASSLLRQHQPQHF. The CDR3 region has the DNA TGTGCCAGCAGTTTATTGAGACAGCATCAGCCCCAGCATTTT.

The J gene is TRBJ2-1, the V gene TRBV15; D ambiguous. CDR1 is LNHNV and CDR2 is YYDKDF in the germline V gene (reference sequence). Trimming removed 4 bases from V and 7 bases from J, with 8 bases in between. CDR3 length: 12 amino acids. This CDR3 is CATSTGVNEQFF. The CDR3, as DNA: TGTGCCACCAGCACGGGTGTAAATGAGCAGTTCTTC.